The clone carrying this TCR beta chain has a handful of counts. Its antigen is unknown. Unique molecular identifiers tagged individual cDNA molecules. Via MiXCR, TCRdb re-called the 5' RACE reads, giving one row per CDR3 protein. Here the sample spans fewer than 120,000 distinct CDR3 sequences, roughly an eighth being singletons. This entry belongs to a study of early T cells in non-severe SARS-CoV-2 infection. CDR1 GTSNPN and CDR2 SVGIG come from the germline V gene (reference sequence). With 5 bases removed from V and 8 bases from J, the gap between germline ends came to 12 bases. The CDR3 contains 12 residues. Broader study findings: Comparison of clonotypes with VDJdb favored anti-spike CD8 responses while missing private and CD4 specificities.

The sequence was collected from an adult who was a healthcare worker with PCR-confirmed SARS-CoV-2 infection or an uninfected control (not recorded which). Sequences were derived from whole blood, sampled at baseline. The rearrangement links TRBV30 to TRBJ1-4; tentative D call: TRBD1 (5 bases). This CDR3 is CAWGAGEEKLFF. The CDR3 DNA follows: TGTGCCTGGGGTGCGGGGGAAGAAAAACTGTTTTTT.